What follows are 23 T cell receptor beta chains derived from one specimen sequenced in a study of blood T cells in healthy people across ages. A sample-barcoded 5' primer and a J-beta primer mix were used in a second PCR of about 7 to 11 cycles. Each CDR3 protein gets one entry after TCRdb re-called the 5' RACE reads with MiXCR. The sample lists fewer than 1,000,000 distinct CDR3 sequences, about half seen once, with over 15% in the top ten. The sequenced material came from blood. The receptors here all came from a man aged 80 or over in good health.

The gene calls are TRBV5-1 and TRBJ2-2, with 8 positions matching TRBD1. Germline loops: CDR1 SGHRS, CDR2 YFSETQ. V shed 7 bases and J 0 bases; nucleotides not matched to a gene: 5. The CDR3 consists of 15 residues. The CDR3 nucleotides are TGCGCCAGCGGGCGGGACAGGTCGAACACCGGGGAGCTGTTTTTT. Protein sequence: CASGRDRSNTGELFF.

The chain carries TRBV15 and TRBJ1-1; no clear D gene. The CDR3 is 14 residues long. Trimming removed 0 bases from V and 0 bases from J, with 5 bases in between. The germline V gene has CDR1 LNHNV and CDR2 YYDKDF (reference sequence). For the CDR3, the DNA is TGTGCCACCAGCAGAGAAAGCGTGAACACTGAAGCTTTCTTT. It translates to CATSRESVNTEAFF.

This chain connects TRBV28 to TRBJ2-7; 11 bases fit TRBD2. Matching the DNA end better, TRBJ2-5 makes the J call doubtful. In germline, CDR1 is MDHEN, CDR2 SYDVKM. The CDR3 is 17 residues long. CDR3 in amino acids: CASSSAFSGRAGETQYF. In DNA, the CDR3 is TGTGCCAGCAGTTCCGCCTTTAGCGGGAGGGCCGGTGAGACCCAGTACTTC.

A few counts support this clonotype. The gene calls are TRBV7-8 and TRBJ2-1; maybe TRBD1 (6 bases). Germline CDR1 reads SGHVS; CDR2 reads FQNEAQ. The CDR3 runs to 16 residues. The V and J ends lost 3 bases and 0 bases respectively, with 12 bases between them. Here the CDR3 DNA reads TGTGCCAGCAGCTTGCGGACAGCTAGCTCCTACAATGAGCAGTTCTTC. Translation: CASSLRTASSYNEQFF.

This chain joins TRBV15 and TRBJ1-2; D is possibly TRBD1 (5 bases). The CDR3 has 13 residues. From germline, CDR1 is LNHNV and CDR2 YYDKDF (reference sequence). Deletions cut 3 bases from V and 8 bases from J, with 13 bases between. CDR3 coding DNA: TGTGCCACCAGCAGGCGGGCAGGGAACGGCTACACCTTC. It translates to CATSRRAGNGYTF.

V gene TRBV12-3 or TRBV12-4 combines with J gene TRBJ2-6, with no clear D. This CDR3 comprises 17 residues. The ends were cut back, 5 bases at V and 0 bases at J, with 14 bases in the middle. In nucleotides, the CDR3 is TGTGCCAGCAGTCCCTTAACCGGATACTCTGGGGCCAACGTCCTGACTTTC. Translated, it gives CASSPLTGYSGANVLTF.

This sequence joins TRBV10-3 and TRBJ2-5, with TRBD2 identical over 9 bases. This CDR3 comprises 14 residues. Germline V gene sequence: CDR1 ENHRY, CDR2 SYGVKD. J was trimmed by 5 bases and V by 4 bases; bases with no gene match: 5. The chain's CDR3 is CAISASGEWETQYF. CDR3 DNA: TGTGCCATCAGTGCTAGCGGGGAGTGGGAGACCCAGTACTTC.

The V call is TRBV5-1, the J call TRBJ1-5; 9 bases align to TRBD1. With V trimmed by 0 bases and J by 2 bases, 0 bases remained unmatched. The CDR3 totals 15 residues. Germline loops: CDR1 SGHRS, CDR2 YFSETQ. The CDR3 sequence: CASSLGDRGNQPQHF. In nucleotides, the CDR3 is TGCGCCAGCAGCTTGGGGGACAGGGGCAATCAGCCCCAGCATTTT.

In DNA, the CDR3 is TGTGCCAGCAGGAGACAGACAGGGTCCCACAATGAGCAGTACTTC. Residues: CASRRQTGSHNEQYF. J is TRBJ2-1 and V is TRBV4-2, with 7 positions matching TRBD1. The J call may be wrong; the DNA end is better matched by TRBJ2-7. The CDR3 covers 15 residues. The germline V gene has CDR1 LGHNA and CDR2 YNFKEQ.

The chain joins TRBV14 to TRBJ1-4; D is unresolved. The length of the CDR3 is 16 residues. The V gene's germline CDR1 is SGHDN and CDR2 FVKESK. Trimming took off 0 bases at V and 8 bases at J, with 16 bases between the two ends. The CDR3, as DNA: TGTGCCAGCAGCCAAGATCGTTCACCGAGTTACGAAAAACTGTTTTTT. It encodes CASSQDRSPSYEKLFF.

This clonotype was detected a few times. The chain links TRBV6-1 to TRBJ2-1, with a tentative D call TRBD1 (5 bases). With 6 bases removed from V and 0 bases from J, the gap between germline ends came to 15 bases. The CDR3 length is 16 residues. CDR1 and CDR2 from the germline V gene are MNHNS and SASEGT. The CDR3 sequence is CASSRTPPSSYNEQFF. The CDR3 DNA reads as TGTGCCAGCAGCCGGACACCGCCTAGCTCCTACAATGAGCAGTTCTTC.

V and J are TRBV7-3 and TRBJ2-5, with 7 nucleotides matching TRBD2. The CDR3 is 15 amino acids. CDR1 is SGHTA and CDR2 is FQGTGA in the germline V gene. Unmatched junction bases numbered 7, after V lost 5 bases and J lost 1 base. The DNA for the CDR3 is TGTGCCAGCAGCCCAACGGGACTAATCCAAGAGACCCAGTACTTC. As protein: CASSPTGLIQETQYF.

The V call is TRBV5-1, the J call TRBJ2-4, with D tentatively TRBD2 (5 bases). The V end was cut by 4 bases, the J end by 15 bases, with 26 bases between. Germline V gene sequence: CDR1 SGHRS, CDR2 YFSETQ. This CDR3 contains 15 residues. CDR3 sequence: CASSRASLGDYERYF. CDR3 coding DNA: TGCGCCAGCAGCCGGGCGTCTTTAGGTGACTACGAGCGGTACTTC. Full variable domain (remainder filled in from reference TRBV5-1 and TRBJ2-4): KAGVTQTPRYLIKTRGQQVTLSCSPISGHRSVSWYQQTPGQGLQFLFEYFSETQRNKGNFPGRFSGRQFSNSRSEMNVSTLELGDSALYLCASSRASLGDYERYFGAGTRLSVL.

This clonotype was seen only a few times. The gene calls are TRBV27 and TRBJ1-4; the D gene is possibly TRBD1 (6 bases). Trimming stripped 6 bases from V and 6 bases from J, with 14 bases between. Germline CDR1 is MNHEY and CDR2 is SMNVEV (reference sequence). The CDR3 has 14 amino acids. The CDR3 reads CASRPSGGHEKLFF. The CDR3 DNA is TGTGCCAGCAGACCCAGTGGGGGGCATGAAAAACTGTTTTTT. The entire variable domain, with the rest obtained from reference TRBV27 and TRBJ1-4, is as follows: EAQVTQNPRYLITVTGKKLTVTCSQNMNHEYMSWYRQDPGLGLRQIYYSMNVEVTDKGDVPEGYKVSRKEKRNFPLILESPSPNQTSLYFCASRPSGGHEKLFFGSGTQLSVL.

This clonotype was counted only a few times. The chain recombines TRBV19 with TRBJ1-2; TRBD1 is a possible D gene (5 bases). Germline assignment: CDR1 LNHDA and CDR2 SQIVND (reference sequence). This CDR3 comprises 14 residues. V was shortened by 1 base and J by 4 bases, with 10 bases between the two germline ends. The CDR3 reads CASSIVLGAYGYTF. As DNA, the CDR3 is TGTGCCAGTAGTATAGTACTTGGGGCCTATGGCTACACCTTC.

This clonotype was seen a handful of times. This chain links TRBV12-3 or TRBV12-4 with TRBJ2-3; tentatively, D is TRBD2 (5 bases). Trimming took off 6 bases at V and 7 bases at J, with 11 bases between the two ends. The CDR3 loop spans 12 amino acids. In DNA form, the CDR3 reads TGTGCCAGCAGCATTAGCGTATATACGCAGTATTTT. Amino acids: CASSISVYTQYF.

The rearrangement uses TRBV12-3 or TRBV12-4 and TRBJ2-7, with D possibly being TRBD2 (6 bases). The CDR3 sequence is 16 residues long. The ends were cut back, 2 bases at V and 4 bases at J, with 18 bases in the middle. CDR3 nucleotides: TGTGCCAGCAGTTTACATGCAGACGGAGGGAGGTACGAGCAGTACTTC. Translation gives CASSLHADGGRYEQYF.

Concerning this clonotype: Its ends do not fully match the called genes, so a read error is possible. The chain is built from TRBV2 and TRBJ2-4; weak D call: TRBD2 (5 bases). The J call may be in error: the DNA end matches TRBJ2-7 better. The CDR3 covers 14 residues. Germline CDR1 and CDR2: SNHLY and FYNNEI. CDR3 coding DNA: TGCGCCAGCACTGACGGACTGAGCTCCCACGAGCAGTACTTC. This translates into CASTDGLSSHEQYF.

The chain joins TRBV30 to TRBJ2-1; D may be TRBD2 (5 bases). V lost 0 bases and J lost 9, with 15 bases in between. CDR1 GTSNPN and CDR2 SVGIG come from the germline V gene (reference sequence). The CDR3 totals 14 residues. CDR3 sequence: CAWSVRGLEGEQFF. As DNA, the CDR3 is TGTGCCTGGAGTGTACGGGGATTAGAAGGTGAGCAGTTCTTC. The entire variable domain, with the rest obtained from reference TRBV30 and TRBJ2-1, is as follows: SQTIHQWPATLVQPVGSPLSLECTVEGTSNPNLYWYRQAAGRGLQLLFYSVGIGQISSEVPQNLSASRPQDRQFILSSKKLLLSDSGFYLCAWSVRGLEGEQFFGPGTRLTVL.

Here the CDR3 DNA reads TGTGCCAGCAGTTACCGCTTAGCGGGAGCGGGGTACAATGAGCAGTTCTTC. Amino acid sequence: CASSYRLAGAGYNEQFF. The rearrangement links TRBV6-2 or TRBV6-3 to TRBJ2-1; TRBD2 agrees at 9 bases. CDR3 length: 17 amino acids. Trimming cost V 2 bases and J 4 bases; bases outside gene matches: 9. Per germline, CDR1 MNHEY and CDR2 SVGEGT.

CDR3 sequence reads: CASSFGAYGYTF. The CDR3 region has the DNA TGTGCCAGCAGTTTTGGAGCTTATGGCTACACCTTC. The chain links TRBV28 to TRBJ1-2; D uncertain. CDR3 length: 12 amino acids. Trimming removed 3 bases from V and 5 bases from J, with 7 bases in between. Germline V gene lookup returns CDR1 MDHEN and CDR2 SYDVKM.

This clonotype was seen a few times. V gene TRBV7-2 combines with J gene TRBJ2-3, with TRBD2 matching 13 bases. Germline values: CDR1 SGHTA, CDR2 FQGNSA. The CDR3 has 16 amino acids. After removal of 5 bases from V and 3 bases from J, the junction contained 5 bases not matched to a gene. The CDR3 DNA reads as TGTGCCAGCAGCGCGGGGACTAGCGGGACAACAGATACGCAGTATTTT. It yields the protein CASSAGTSGTTDTQYF.

This clonotype came up many times. The V call is TRBV7-2, the J call TRBJ2-1; D perhaps matches TRBD1 (6 bases). Germline values: CDR1 SGHTA, CDR2 FQGNSA. The CDR3 covers 15 residues. The V end was cut by 5 bases, the J end by 11 bases, with 22 bases between. The CDR3 bases are TGTGCCAGCAGCCCACAGGGTATTCGGACCCGGCAGCAGTTCTTC. Protein sequence: CASSPQGIRTRQQFF.